This note documents a single T cell receptor (beta chain) sequence. Its target is not known. The germline V gene encodes CDR1 GTSNPN and CDR2 SVGIG (reference sequence). V lost 4 bases to trimming and J lost 1 base, with 12 bases between them. This CDR3 region has 14 residues. This entry is derived from a study of beta chain features in type 1 diabetes. General observations from the study: Highly expressing activated T cells could be over-counted with a cDNA template. Insertions at VDJ junctions were less frequent in type 1 diabetes patients. These patients also deleted more nucleotides at the same junctions. It was not settled here whether HLA type affects TCRB rearrangement.

The study reverse transcribed the entire isolated RNA, so it sequenced expressed TCRB transcripts. Data came from immunoSEQ multiplex PCR; TCRdb stores just in-frame clones and leaves some out. Among approximately 470,000 clones, around 28% were seen once, and the ten largest hold almost 0.065%. This TCR came from a man aged 18 to 30 in good health. The rearrangement joins TRBV30 to TRBJ2-3, with D tentatively TRBD2 (5 bases). Sequencing was done on a sample of naive CD4+ T cells from blood. The CDR3 here is CAWNAGVGTDTQYF. The CDR3 DNA reads TGTGCCTGGAATGCCGGGGTCGGCACAGATACGCAGTATTTT. Complete variable domain (other parts from reference TRBV30 and TRBJ2-3): SQTIHQWPATLVQPVGSPLSLECTVEGTSNPNLYWYRQAAGRGLQLLFYSVGIGQISSEVPQNLSASRPQDRQFILSSKKLLLSDSGFYLCAWNAGVGTDTQYFGPGTRLTVL.